This T cell receptor (beta chain) stems from a study of cytomegalovirus exposure and HLA in healthy donors. The study's findings and limits: For cytomegalovirus status, the classifier reportedly gave diagnoses with high specificity and sensitivity. It was approximately 160 TCR beta chains that were listed as cytomegalovirus-associated. TCR clusters originating in the first cohort tended to co-occur in the roughly 120 validation repertoires, according to a later analysis.

From the roughly 120-subject validation cohort, which was separate from the roughly 710-subject first cohort, the donors were drawn. Points on this clone: Antigen specificity is unknown.

Here immunoSEQ multiplex PCR was the method, and the copy in TCRdb shows in-frame clones only, minus some. This sample has 150,000 or so clones, with 85% to 90% found just once. CDR1 and CDR2 from the germline V gene are MNHEY and SVGAGI. J lost 4 bases, V lost 6 bases, and 10 bases had no gene match. CDR3 size: 15 residues. The sample was PBMCs. This receptor was obtained from a human donor in good health. The chain has TRBV6-5 and TRBJ2-3; 7 nucleotides line up with TRBD2. The CDR3 DNA reads TGTGCCAGCAGGTACCGCGGGGAGGGAGCAGATACGCAGTATTTT. This gives the protein CASRYRGEGADTQYF.